A selection of T cell receptor beta chains follows, all from one sample in a study of cytomegalovirus exposure and HLA in healthy donors. Generated by immunoSEQ multiplex PCR, the TCRdb table keeps only in-frame clones and is missing some. The sample yields approximately 98,000 clones, more than 70% seen once. Material for sequencing was PBMCs. Receptor source: a man aged 18 to 30 in good health and CMV-seropositive. CDR3s include the opening cysteine and the closing phenylalanine or tryptophan. The order of the fields is D gene, J gene, V gene, clone size, CDR3 protein, CDR3 DNA. D genes are given only for firm matches. Only part of the rows carry a size: once, few, many, or a class if the clone is expanded.

d_call: .; j_call: TRBJ1-2; v_call: TRBV5-6; clone_size: .; cdr3_aa: CASSLGRGRSNYGYTF; cdr3_nt: TGTGCCAGCAGCTTGGGCAGGGGCCGTTCTAACTATGGCTACACCTTC
d_call: TRBD2; j_call: TRBJ2-2; v_call: TRBV7-8; clone_size: few; cdr3_aa: CASSSGLAGANTGELFF; cdr3_nt: TGTGCCAGCAGCTCAGGACTAGCGGGGGCTAACACCGGGGAGCTGTTTTTT
d_call: .; j_call: TRBJ1-1; v_call: TRBV2; clone_size: .; cdr3_aa: CASSEVENREAFF; cdr3_nt: TGTGCCAGCAGTGAAGTGGAAAACAGGGAGGCTTTCTTT
d_call: .; j_call: TRBJ2-7; v_call: TRBV9; clone_size: .; cdr3_aa: CASSVAQQTASSYEQYF; cdr3_nt: TGTGCCAGCAGCGTAGCTCAGCAGACGGCTAGCTCCTACGAGCAGTACTTC
d_call: .; j_call: TRBJ1-4; v_call: TRBV6-1; clone_size: .; cdr3_aa: CASSDPSTNEKLFF; cdr3_nt: TGTGCCAGCAGTGATCCCTCAACTAATGAAAAACTGTTTTTT
d_call: .; j_call: TRBJ1-5; v_call: TRBV30; clone_size: .; cdr3_aa: CAWQGLGQPQHF; cdr3_nt: TGTGCCTGGCAGGGCTTAGGTCAGCCCCAGCATTTT
d_call: TRBD1; j_call: TRBJ1-1; v_call: TRBV6-4; clone_size: many; cdr3_aa: CASSDRRTRDRDTEAFF; cdr3_nt: TGTGCCAGCAGTGACCGCCGTACCCGGGACAGGGACACTGAAGCTTTCTTT
d_call: TRBD1; j_call: TRBJ1-3; v_call: TRBV5-4; clone_size: .; cdr3_aa: CASSDGQASRNTIYF; cdr3_nt: TGTGCCAGCAGCGACGGACAGGCGTCTAGAAACACCATATATTTT
d_call: .; j_call: TRBJ1-1; v_call: TRBV19; clone_size: .; cdr3_aa: CASSPWGGFTEAFF; cdr3_nt: TGTGCCAGTAGCCCTTGGGGGGGATTCACTGAAGCTTTCTTT
d_call: TRBD2; j_call: TRBJ2-3; v_call: TRBV7-8; clone_size: .; cdr3_aa: CASSQQAGGTDTQYF; cdr3_nt: TGTGCCAGCAGCCAGCAGGCGGGGGGCACAGATACGCAGTATTTT
d_call: .; j_call: TRBJ2-7; v_call: TRBV5-1; clone_size: .; cdr3_aa: CASSPEGDYEQYF; cdr3_nt: TGCGCCAGCAGTCCAGAAGGAGACTACGAGCAGTACTTC
d_call: TRBD1; j_call: TRBJ1-1; v_call: TRBV7-3; clone_size: .; cdr3_aa: CASSLARDSKAFF; cdr3_nt: TGTGCCAGCAGCTTAGCCAGGGACAGCAAAGCTTTCTTT
d_call: TRBD2; j_call: TRBJ2-5; v_call: TRBV27; clone_size: .; cdr3_aa: CASRLAGGNQETQYF; cdr3_nt: TGTGCCAGCAGACTAGCGGGGGGGAACCAAGAGACCCAGTACTTC
d_call: .; j_call: TRBJ1-2; v_call: TRBV23-1; clone_size: .; cdr3_aa: CASSQSFCQGNYGYTF; cdr3_nt: TGCGCCAGCAGTCAATCGTTTTGTCAGGGGAACTATGGCTACACCTTC
d_call: TRBD1; j_call: TRBJ2-2; v_call: TRBV5-4; clone_size: few; cdr3_aa: CASNLGTGLIAGELFF; cdr3_nt: TGTGCCAGCAACCTCGGGACAGGGTTAATCGCCGGGGAGCTGTTTTTT
d_call: TRBD1; j_call: TRBJ2-5; v_call: TRBV10-3; clone_size: .; cdr3_aa: CAIREDRAVGTQYF; cdr3_nt: TGTGCCATCAGAGAGGACAGGGCGGTCGGGACCCAGTACTTC
d_call: .; j_call: TRBJ2-5; v_call: TRBV6-4; clone_size: .; cdr3_aa: CASGGYYRGEKETQYF; cdr3_nt: TGTGCCAGCGGAGGGTACTATCGGGGAGAGAAAGAGACCCAGTACTTC
d_call: TRBD2; j_call: TRBJ2-2; v_call: TRBV7-2; clone_size: .; cdr3_aa: CASSLTGGAGIGELFF; cdr3_nt: TGTGCCAGCAGTTTAACCGGGGGGGCTGGGATCGGGGAGCTGTTTTTT
d_call: .; j_call: TRBJ1-6; v_call: TRBV28; clone_size: few; cdr3_aa: CASIGPGLYSPLHF; cdr3_nt: TGTGCCAGTATTGGACCGGGACTTTATTCACCCCTCCACTTT
d_call: TRBD1; j_call: TRBJ1-4; v_call: TRBV4-1; clone_size: .; cdr3_aa: CASNRGDLTNEKLFF; cdr3_nt: TGCGCCAGCAACAGGGGAGATTTAACTAATGAAAAACTGTTTTTT
d_call: .; j_call: TRBJ1-1; v_call: TRBV27; clone_size: .; cdr3_aa: CASSPRAGFEAFF; cdr3_nt: TGTGCCAGCAGCCCTCGCGCAGGGTTTGAAGCTTTCTTT
d_call: TRBD2; j_call: TRBJ2-1; v_call: TRBV7-8; clone_size: .; cdr3_aa: CASSFLAGPVDEQFF; cdr3_nt: TGTGCCAGCAGCTTCCTAGCGGGGCCGGTAGATGAGCAGTTCTTC
d_call: TRBD1; j_call: TRBJ2-7; v_call: TRBV6-1; clone_size: .; cdr3_aa: CASSVRDRGYEQYF; cdr3_nt: TGTGCCAGCAGTGTTAGGGACAGGGGATACGAGCAGTACTTC
d_call: .; j_call: TRBJ2-7; v_call: TRBV18; clone_size: .; cdr3_aa: CASSPQPTGYEQYF; cdr3_nt: TGTGCCAGCTCACCACAGCCGACTGGTTACGAGCAGTACTTC
d_call: .; j_call: TRBJ2-2; v_call: TRBV5-1; clone_size: .; cdr3_aa: CASTQVGTGELFF; cdr3_nt: TGCGCCAGCACCCAGGTTGGCACCGGGGAGCTGTTTTTT
d_call: .; j_call: TRBJ1-3; v_call: TRBV5-1; clone_size: .; cdr3_aa: CASTPAGGISGNTIYF; cdr3_nt: TGCGCCAGCACCCCGGCGGGGGGGATCTCTGGAAACACCATATATTTT
d_call: .; j_call: TRBJ1-1; v_call: TRBV19; clone_size: .; cdr3_aa: CASASRANTEAFF; cdr3_nt: TGTGCCAGTGCTAGCCGGGCAAACACTGAAGCTTTCTTT
d_call: .; j_call: TRBJ1-1; v_call: TRBV6-4; clone_size: .; cdr3_aa: CASSDSRSASEAFF; cdr3_nt: TGTGCCAGCAGTGACTCGAGATCTGCGAGTGAAGCTTTCTTT
d_call: .; j_call: TRBJ2-3; v_call: TRBV13; clone_size: .; cdr3_aa: CASSSGITDTQYF; cdr3_nt: TGTGCCAGCAGCTCGGGAATCACAGATACGCAGTATTTT
d_call: .; j_call: TRBJ1-5; v_call: TRBV4-1; clone_size: .; cdr3_aa: CASSQDSGYQPQHF; cdr3_nt: TGCGCCAGCAGCCAAGATTCAGGGTATCAGCCCCAGCATTTT
d_call: TRBD1; j_call: TRBJ1-6; v_call: TRBV6-1; clone_size: .; cdr3_aa: CASSEFQGANSPLHF; cdr3_nt: TGTGCCAGCAGTGAATTTCAGGGGGCGAATTCACCCCTCCACTTT
d_call: .; j_call: TRBJ2-1; v_call: TRBV5-1; clone_size: .; cdr3_aa: CASSLDSPPQFF; cdr3_nt: TGCGCCAGCAGCCTTGATAGCCCCCCGCAGTTCTTC
d_call: .; j_call: TRBJ1-2; v_call: TRBV27; clone_size: once; cdr3_aa: CASSPQGHYGYTF; cdr3_nt: TGTGCCAGCAGTCCACAGGGTCACTATGGCTACACCTTC
d_call: TRBD1; j_call: TRBJ1-2; v_call: TRBV6-6; clone_size: .; cdr3_aa: CASRRTGTGHGYTF; cdr3_nt: TGTGCCAGCAGGCGAACCGGGACAGGGCATGGCTACACCTTC
d_call: TRBD2; j_call: TRBJ2-1; v_call: TRBV29-1; clone_size: .; cdr3_aa: CSVEGGDGEYNEQFF; cdr3_nt: TGCAGCGTTGAGGGGGGGGACGGGGAATACAATGAGCAGTTCTTC
d_call: TRBD1; j_call: TRBJ2-2; v_call: TRBV27; clone_size: .; cdr3_aa: CASRQGQGRTGELFF; cdr3_nt: TGTGCCAGCAGGCAAGGACAGGGGCGGACCGGGGAGCTGTTTTTT
d_call: TRBD1; j_call: TRBJ2-7; v_call: TRBV7-2; clone_size: .; cdr3_aa: CASSFASGTGVYEQYF; cdr3_nt: TGTGCCAGCAGCTTCGCCTCCGGGACAGGGGTTTACGAGCAGTACTTC
d_call: TRBD1; j_call: TRBJ1-1; v_call: TRBV5-4; clone_size: .; cdr3_aa: CASSEGQVLSPTEAFF; cdr3_nt: TGTGCCAGCAGCGAGGGACAGGTATTATCCCCCACTGAAGCTTTCTTT
d_call: .; j_call: TRBJ2-7; v_call: TRBV4-1; clone_size: .; cdr3_aa: CASSQILSAMSYEQYF; cdr3_nt: TGCGCCAGCAGCCAAATTCTCTCAGCGATGAGCTACGAGCAGTACTTC
d_call: TRBD2; j_call: TRBJ2-1; v_call: TRBV7-6; clone_size: .; cdr3_aa: CASSSSGEHYNEQFF; cdr3_nt: TGTGCCAGCAGCTCTAGCGGGGAGCACTACAATGAGCAGTTCTTC
d_call: .; j_call: TRBJ2-5; v_call: TRBV4-2; clone_size: .; cdr3_aa: CASSQVFGAGETQYF; cdr3_nt: TGTGCCAGCAGCCAAGTCTTTGGGGCTGGAGAGACCCAGTACTTC
d_call: TRBD2; j_call: TRBJ2-3; v_call: TRBV28; clone_size: once; cdr3_aa: CASSFASGGRTDTQYF; cdr3_nt: TGTGCCAGCAGTTTTGCTAGCGGGGGGAGAACAGATACGCAGTATTTT
d_call: TRBD2; j_call: TRBJ2-2; v_call: TRBV30; clone_size: .; cdr3_aa: CAYSPGLAGELFF; cdr3_nt: TGTGCCTACTCCCCGGGACTAGCCGGGGAGCTGTTTTTT
d_call: .; j_call: TRBJ1-1; v_call: TRBV11-2; clone_size: .; cdr3_aa: CASTGHLNTEAFF; cdr3_nt: TGTGCCAGCACAGGACACCTGAACACTGAAGCTTTCTTT
d_call: .; j_call: TRBJ1-2; v_call: TRBV2; clone_size: .; cdr3_aa: CASSESGHPNYGYTF; cdr3_nt: TGTGCCAGCAGTGAGTCTGGACACCCTAACTATGGCTACACCTTC
d_call: .; j_call: TRBJ1-6; v_call: TRBV28; clone_size: .; cdr3_aa: CASSLEGLNYNSPLHF; cdr3_nt: TGTGCCAGCAGTTTGGAGGGGTTAAACTATAATTCACCCCTCCACTTT
d_call: .; j_call: TRBJ1-6; v_call: TRBV30; clone_size: .; cdr3_aa: CAFAERIQPPLHF; cdr3_nt: TGTGCCTTCGCCGAGCGAATTCAACCACCCCTCCACTTT
d_call: .; j_call: TRBJ1-5; v_call: TRBV28; clone_size: .; cdr3_aa: CASRITENQPQHF; cdr3_nt: TGTGCCAGCAGAATAACAGAGAATCAGCCCCAGCATTTT
d_call: TRBD2; j_call: TRBJ2-1; v_call: TRBV14; clone_size: few; cdr3_aa: CASSQLRTSDEQFF; cdr3_nt: TGTGCCAGCAGCCAGCTTCGGACTAGCGATGAGCAGTTCTTC
d_call: TRBD1; j_call: TRBJ1-6; v_call: TRBV6-5; clone_size: .; cdr3_aa: CASSFDRDNSPLHF; cdr3_nt: TGTGCCAGCAGTTTCGACAGGGATAATTCACCCCTCCACTTT
d_call: TRBD1; j_call: TRBJ1-2; v_call: TRBV7-8; clone_size: .; cdr3_aa: CASSPRDRESGYTF; cdr3_nt: TGTGCCAGCAGCCCGAGGGACAGGGAATCCGGCTACACCTTC
d_call: .; j_call: TRBJ1-2; v_call: TRBV6-4; clone_size: once; cdr3_aa: CASSDSAGNYGYTF; cdr3_nt: TGTGCCAGCAGTGACTCGGCGGGTAACTATGGCTACACCTTC
d_call: .; j_call: TRBJ1-5; v_call: TRBV18; clone_size: .; cdr3_aa: CASSPDLGAQPQHF; cdr3_nt: TGTGCCAGCTCACCCGATCTAGGGGCTCAGCCCCAGCATTTT
d_call: TRBD1; j_call: TRBJ1-5; v_call: TRBV4-1; clone_size: few; cdr3_aa: CASSPTGKGNQPQHF; cdr3_nt: TGCGCCAGCAGCCCGACAGGGAAAGGCAATCAGCCCCAGCATTTT
d_call: .; j_call: TRBJ2-7; v_call: TRBV30; clone_size: .; cdr3_aa: CAWSVRPSSYEQYF; cdr3_nt: TGTGCCTGGAGTGTACGTCCGAGCTCCTACGAGCAGTACTTC
d_call: TRBD1; j_call: TRBJ2-7; v_call: TRBV5-1; clone_size: .; cdr3_aa: CASSFQGQVFYEQYF; cdr3_nt: TGCGCCAGCAGCTTCCAAGGACAGGTTTTCTACGAGCAGTACTTC
d_call: .; j_call: TRBJ1-1; v_call: TRBV2; clone_size: once; cdr3_aa: CASGPLGRDTEAFF; cdr3_nt: TGTGCCAGCGGCCCTTTAGGGCGGGACACTGAAGCTTTCTTT
d_call: TRBD1; j_call: TRBJ2-3; v_call: TRBV5-1; clone_size: .; cdr3_aa: CASSFGTGRLVDTQYF; cdr3_nt: TGCGCCAGCAGCTTCGGGACAGGGCGGTTGGTAGATACGCAGTATTTT